The 21 T cell receptor beta chains given below trace back to one sample, sequenced in a study of T cells in tuberculosis. The table came from immunoSEQ multiplex PCR; TCRdb's copy has only in-frame clones and leaves some out. Among tens of thousands of clones listed, approximately 95% were seen once. Time point specified: new active TB diagnosis, blood taken before or within 7 days of starting treatment. This specimen consisted of PBMCs, obtained at tuberculosis diagnosis. All receptors derive from an adult with tuberculosis.

The chain recombines TRBV2 with TRBJ1-3; TRBD1 matches at 10 bases. This CDR3 is built from 16 residues. J lost 7 bases, V lost 1 base, and 7 bases had no gene match. CDR1 SNHLY and CDR2 FYNNEI come from the germline V gene. CDR3 residues: CASSEEPGQGYNTIYF. Written as DNA, the CDR3 is TGTGCCAGCAGTGAAGAGCCGGGACAGGGGTACAACACCATATATTTT.

The chain employs TRBV5-6 and TRBJ1-3, with 10 nucleotides matching TRBD1. Germline loops: CDR1 SGHDT, CDR2 YYEEEE. The CDR3 has 17 residues. The V and J ends lost 0 bases and 4 bases, in that order; junction bases with no gene match: 7. The CDR3 here is CASSLGQGALSGNTIYF. CDR3 coding DNA: TGTGCCAGCAGCTTGGGACAGGGGGCTCTCTCAGGAAACACCATATATTTT.

V and J are TRBV30 and TRBJ2-2; 10 bases are shared with TRBD1. The CDR3 contains 16 residues. V was clipped by 3 bases and J by 5 bases; unmatched bases: 9. Germline assignment: CDR1 GTSNPN and CDR2 SVGIG (reference sequence). The CDR3 bases are TGTGCCTGGAGGTCTAGGGGACAGGGGAGGACCGGGGAGCTGTTTTTT. It encodes CAWRSRGQGRTGELFF.

The chain has TRBV5-8 and TRBJ2-3; 7 bases are shared with TRBD1. This CDR3 is 14 amino acids long. Germline V gives CDR1 SGHTS, CDR2 YDEGEE. V shed 3 bases and J 2 bases; nucleotides not matched to a gene: 3. CDR3 in amino acids: CASSWTGFTDTQYF. Written as DNA, the CDR3 is TGTGCCAGCAGCTGGACAGGCTTCACAGATACGCAGTATTTT.

This chain joins TRBV7-6 and TRBJ2-5; TRBD1 might be the D (5 bases). The CDR3 has 16 residues. CDR1 SGHVS and CDR2 FNYEAQ come from the germline V gene. V was clipped by 0 bases and J by 5 bases, with 16 bases between them. The CDR3 here is CASSLAAGQWRETQYF. The CDR3 DNA sequence: TGTGCCAGCAGCTTAGCGGCAGGGCAATGGCGGGAGACCCAGTACTTC.

This chain uses TRBV5-1 with TRBJ1-1; 7 positions agree with TRBD1. Germline values: CDR1 SGHRS, CDR2 YFSETQ. The trim removed 4 bases at V and 0 bases at J, leaving 6 bases unmatched. The CDR3 consists of 15 residues. CDR3 in amino acids: CASSPKGQMNTEAFF. Here the CDR3 DNA reads TGCGCCAGCAGCCCTAAGGGACAGATGAACACTGAAGCTTTCTTT.

V gene TRBV4-1 combines with J gene TRBJ2-1, with 8 bases fitting TRBD1. Germline lookup yields CDR1 MGHRA and CDR2 YSYEKL. J was trimmed by 0 bases and V by 6 bases; bases with no gene match: 7. This CDR3 is built from 16 residues. Here the CDR3 reads CASRPWTGISYNEQFF. For the CDR3, the DNA is TGCGCCAGCAGACCGTGGACAGGGATCTCCTACAATGAGCAGTTCTTC.

The chain joins TRBV15 to TRBJ1-3, with a possible D match to TRBD1 (6 bases). The CDR3 runs to 19 residues. Trimming stripped 0 bases from V and 9 bases from J, with 27 bases between. The germline CDR1 and CDR2 sequences are LNHNV and YYDKDF (reference sequence). The CDR3 reads CATSRDVLWTANRDRTIYF. CDR3 DNA: TGTGCCACCAGCAGAGATGTGCTTTGGACAGCCAACAGGGACCGCACCATATATTTT.

The J gene is TRBJ2-2, the V gene TRBV5-1, with D tentatively TRBD1 (5 bases). Trimming removed 2 bases at V and 6 bases at J, with 14 bases between. Per the germline V gene, CDR1 is SGHRS and CDR2 is YFSETQ. The CDR3 extends over 15 amino acids. The CDR3 nucleotides are TGCGCCAGCAGCTTTTTCCAGGGTACGCCCGGGGAGCTGTTTTTT. Its protein is CASSFFQGTPGELFF.

The chain uses TRBV12-5 and TRBJ2-7, with 8 bases that match TRBD1. V trimming: 5 bases; J trimming: 1 base; junction bases outside the gene matches: 7. CDR1 is LGHNT, CDR2 FRNRAP, per germline. The CDR3 loop spans 15 amino acids. CDR3 coding DNA: TGTGCTAGTGGTGCCTGGACAGGGAATTCCTACGAGCAGTACTTC. Translated: CASGAWTGNSYEQYF. The full variable domain, completed using reference TRBV12-5 and TRBJ2-7, is DARVTQTPRHKVTEMGQEVTMRCQPILGHNTVFWYRQTMMQGLELLAYFRNRAPLDDSGMPKDRFSAEMPDATLATLKIQPSEPRDSAVYFCASGAWTGNSYEQYFGPGTRLTVT.

The chain employs TRBV4-1 and TRBJ1-2, with 9 bases lining up with TRBD1. With V trimmed by 4 bases and J by 6 bases, 6 bases remained unmatched. Germline V gene lookup returns CDR1 MGHRA and CDR2 YSYEKL. This CDR3 is 14 amino acids long. The CDR3, as DNA: TGCGCCAGCAGCCCACTCGACAGGGGGGATGGCTACACCTTC. It codes for CASSPLDRGDGYTF.

This sequence joins TRBV7-8 and TRBJ2-7, with 8 positions matching TRBD1. V shed 1 base and J 5 bases; nucleotides not matched to a gene: 7. The CDR3 has 15 amino acids. Germline V gene sequence: CDR1 SGHVS, CDR2 FQNEAQ. The CDR3 is CASSLGQGSIHEQYF. For the CDR3, the DNA is TGTGCCAGCAGCTTAGGACAGGGGAGCATCCACGAGCAGTACTTC.

J is TRBJ2-7 and V is TRBV5-1; 8 bases align to TRBD1. After removal of 0 bases from V and 4 bases from J, the junction contained 9 bases not matched to a gene. CDR1 and CDR2 from the germline V gene are SGHRS and YFSETQ. The CDR3 has 16 residues. CDR3 sequence (DNA): TGCGCCAGCAGCTTGGATGTGGGGCAGGGGGCTTACGAGCAGTACTTC. It yields the protein CASSLDVGQGAYEQYF.

The chain employs TRBV6-1 and TRBJ1-6; 7 nucleotides agree with TRBD1. Germline V lookup: CDR1 MNHNS, CDR2 SASEGT. The CDR3 spans 15 residues. The ends lost 5 bases at V and 9 bases at J; junction bases unmatched: 10. Here the CDR3 reads CASSHYRGEGSPLHF. CDR3 nucleotide sequence: TGTGCCAGCAGTCATTACAGGGGCGAGGGTTCACCCCTCCACTTT.

The rearrangement links TRBV6-1 to TRBJ2-7; TRBD2 is a possible D gene (6 bases). The CDR3 runs 15 residues. The germline V gene encodes CDR1 MNHNS and CDR2 SASEGT. Trimming removed 10 bases from V and 2 bases from J, with 21 bases in between. The CDR3 DNA sequence: TGTGCCACTTCGGTCATCGGGGGTGACACCTACGAGCAGTACTTC. This gives the protein CATSVIGGDTYEQYF.

The rearrangement uses TRBV27 and TRBJ2-4; 11 positions agree with TRBD2. With V trimmed by 4 bases and J by 5 bases, 10 bases remained unmatched. The CDR3 has 17 amino acids. From germline, CDR1 is MNHEY and CDR2 SMNVEV (reference sequence). CDR3 sequence (DNA): TGTGCCAGCAGTTCCCAGACTAGCGGGGTCCCCGAAAACATTCAGTACTTC. Amino acids: CASSSQTSGVPENIQYF.

The sample holds a few counts of this clone. V and J are TRBV27 and TRBJ2-3; 8 bases agree with TRBD1. The CDR3 loop spans 15 amino acids. Looked up from germline, CDR1 is MNHEY and CDR2 is SMNVEV (reference sequence). The V and J ends lost 4 bases and 0 bases, in that order; junction bases with no gene match: 3. The CDR3 reads CASSWGTGSTDTQYF. The CDR3 region has the DNA TGTGCCAGCAGTTGGGGGACAGGTAGCACAGATACGCAGTATTTT.

The V call is TRBV27, the J call TRBJ1-2, with unresolved D. The V gene's germline CDR1 is MNHEY and CDR2 SMNVEV (reference sequence). The CDR3 extends over 18 amino acids. V lost 3 bases and J 4 bases, leaving 24 bases between the germline ends. CDR3 sequence (DNA): TGTGCCAGCAGTTTTATCTGGGAGTACGGCGTAGATGGCTATGGCTACACCTTC. Its translation is CASSFIWEYGVDGYGYTF.

This clone showed up just once. The genes are TRBV5-1 and TRBJ2-2; D might be TRBD1 (6 bases). V was shortened by 0 bases and J by 5 bases, with 11 bases between the two germline ends. Germline V gives CDR1 SGHRS, CDR2 YFSETQ. The CDR3 is 15 amino acids. This CDR3 reads CASSLAQGGTGELFF. Here the CDR3 DNA reads TGCGCCAGCAGCTTGGCACAGGGTGGGACCGGGGAGCTGTTTTTT.

V and J are TRBV6-4 and TRBJ2-3, with 7 positions matching TRBD1. CDR1 and CDR2 from the germline V gene are MRHNA and SNTAGT. This CDR3 region has 14 residues. The J segment lost 0 bases and the V segment lost 6 bases, leaving 3 bases of the junction unmatched. CDR3: CASSRDRSTDTQYF. The CDR3 coding sequence is TGTGCCAGCAGCCGGGACAGAAGCACAGATACGCAGTATTTT.

The rearrangement joins TRBV4-3 to TRBJ1-5; D gene unclear. The CDR3 is made up of 15 amino acids. Germline V gene data show CDR1 as LGHNA and CDR2 as YSLEER. V was trimmed by 1 base and J by 1 base, leaving 8 bases between them. The CDR3 nucleotides read TGCGCCAGCAGCCAAGGGCGGGAAAGCAATCAGCCCCAGCATTTT. Encoded protein: CASSQGRESNQPQHF.